This TCR beta chain derives from a study of cytomegalovirus exposure and HLA in healthy donors. Primers: 60 Vbeta forward and 13 Jbeta reverse. The method was immunoSEQ multiplex PCR; TCRdb's version includes in-frame clones alone and lacks a portion of them. The data contain more than 60,000 clones, around 76% of them singletons. This clone was seen a handful of times. The length of the CDR3 is 16 residues. CDR1 MNHNS and CDR2 SASEGT come from the germline V gene. With V trimmed by 1 base and J by 4 bases, 5 bases remained unmatched. This clonotype originated in a man aged 18 to 29 in good health and CMV-seronegative. The source material was PBMCs. The chain uses TRBV6-1 and TRBJ2-3; 10 nucleotides align to TRBD2. CDR3 in DNA: TGTGCCAGCAGTGAAGTAGGAGCGGGGGGGCCAGATACGCAGTATTTT. Encoded protein: CASSEVGAGGPDTQYF.